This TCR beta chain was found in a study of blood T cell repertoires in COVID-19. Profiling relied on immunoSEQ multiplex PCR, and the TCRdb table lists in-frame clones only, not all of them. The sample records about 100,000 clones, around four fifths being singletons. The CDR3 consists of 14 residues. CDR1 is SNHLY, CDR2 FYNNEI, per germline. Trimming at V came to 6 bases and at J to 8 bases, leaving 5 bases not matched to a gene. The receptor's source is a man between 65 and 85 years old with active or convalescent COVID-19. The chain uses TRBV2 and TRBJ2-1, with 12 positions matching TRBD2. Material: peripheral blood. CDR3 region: CASRSSGGGYEQFF. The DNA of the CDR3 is TGTGCCAGCAGGTCTAGCGGGGGGGGCTATGAGCAGTTCTTC.